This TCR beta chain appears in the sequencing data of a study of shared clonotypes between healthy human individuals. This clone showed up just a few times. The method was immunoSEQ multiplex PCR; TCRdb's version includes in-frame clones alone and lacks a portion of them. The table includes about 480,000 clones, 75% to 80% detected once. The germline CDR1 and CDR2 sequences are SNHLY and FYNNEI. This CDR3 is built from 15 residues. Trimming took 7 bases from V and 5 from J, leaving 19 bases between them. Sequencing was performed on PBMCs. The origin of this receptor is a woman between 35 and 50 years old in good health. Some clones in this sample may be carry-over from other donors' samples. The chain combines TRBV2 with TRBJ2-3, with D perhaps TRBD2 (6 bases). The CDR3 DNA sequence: TGTGCCAGCATTAAAGGGACTGCTGGAGGAGATACGCAGTATTTT. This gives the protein CASIKGTAGGDTQYF.